One and the same sample provided the 12 T cell receptor beta chains below, sequenced in a study of cytomegalovirus exposure and HLA in healthy donors. The PCR had 60 Vbeta and 13 Jbeta primers. Method: immunoSEQ multiplex PCR; TCRdb's copy keeps in-frame clones and lacks some. The repertoire holds some 150,000 clones, with 81% as singletons. Material: PBMCs. The source of these receptors is a woman aged 45-60 years in good health and CMV-seronegative.

The gene calls are TRBV5-1 and TRBJ2-5; 7 bases agree with TRBD1. Germline V gene lookup returns CDR1 SGHRS and CDR2 YFSETQ. V shed 4 bases and J 0 bases; nucleotides not matched to a gene: 3. The CDR3 is made up of 14 amino acids. The CDR3 DNA follows: TGCGCCAGCAGCCCCGGACAGGACCAAGAGACCCAGTACTTC. This encodes CASSPGQDQETQYF.

The V call is TRBV10-2, the J call TRBJ2-7, with TRBD2 matching 10 bases. The J segment lost 3 bases and the V segment lost 4 bases, leaving 3 bases of the junction unmatched. The CDR3 extends over 14 amino acids. CDR1 is WSHSY and CDR2 is SAAADI in the germline V gene. The CDR3 coding sequence is TGCGCCAGCAGTGGTGGACTAGCGGTCTACGAGCAGTACTTC. Translation gives CASSGGLAVYEQYF.

The chain employs TRBV4-3 and TRBJ1-1; D is undetermined. Germline V gene lookup returns CDR1 LGHNA and CDR2 YSLEER. V was pared by 2 bases and J by 1 base, with 8 bases between. CDR3 length: 14 amino acids. CDR3 in amino acids: CASSQHRRNTEAFF. CDR3 nucleotides: TGCGCCAGCAGCCAACACCGGAGGAACACTGAAGCTTTCTTT.

The chain employs TRBV7-2 and TRBJ2-3; 11 bases align to TRBD2. Germline CDR1 SGHTA, CDR2 FQGNSA. Trimming at V came to 4 bases and at J to 5 bases, leaving 5 bases not matched to a gene. This CDR3 spans 15 amino acids. CDR3 residues: CASSSLAGGIDTQYF. CDR3 DNA sequence: TGTGCCAGCAGCTCCTTAGCGGGAGGGATAGATACGCAGTATTTT.

The V call is TRBV5-1, the J call TRBJ1-1; D possibly corresponds to TRBD1 (6 bases). V lost 0 bases to trimming and J lost 7 bases, with 13 bases between them. Germline loops: CDR1 SGHRS, CDR2 YFSETQ. The CDR3 consists of 14 residues. The CDR3 DNA is TGCGCCAGCAGCTTGGCAGGACAGACAATTGAAGCTTTCTTT. Encoded protein: CASSLAGQTIEAFF.

This clone came up once. The chain recombines TRBV2 with TRBJ1-1, with 7 positions matching TRBD1. The CDR3 is 15 amino acids. With V trimmed by 5 bases and J by 0 bases, 6 bases remained unmatched. Germline CDR1 SNHLY, CDR2 FYNNEI. The CDR3 is CASSFMTGMNTEAFF. CDR3 DNA: TGTGCCAGCAGTTTCATGACAGGGATGAACACTGAAGCTTTCTTT.

The chain uses TRBV2 and TRBJ2-3; 8 bases fit TRBD1. The CDR3 spans 14 residues. The ends lost 7 bases at V and 2 bases at J; junction bases unmatched: 5. The germline V gene encodes CDR1 SNHLY and CDR2 FYNNEI. Here the CDR3 reads CASKDRGLTDTQYF. The DNA for the CDR3 is TGTGCCAGCAAAGACAGGGGACTCACAGATACGCAGTATTTT.

The rearrangement uses TRBV9 and TRBJ1-1; the D is unclear. The V and J ends lost 2 bases and 2 bases respectively, with 13 bases between them. In germline, CDR1 is SGDLS, CDR2 YYNGEE. The CDR3 loop spans 15 amino acids. The CDR3 reads CASSVSWQKNTEAFF. The CDR3 nucleotides are TGTGCCAGCAGCGTTTCGTGGCAGAAAAACACTGAAGCTTTCTTT.

The rearrangement uses TRBV27 and TRBJ2-1, with TRBD2 matching 15 bases. The V gene end was trimmed by 6 bases and the J gene end by 4 bases; junction bases not matched to a gene: 4. The germline gives CDR1 MNHEY, CDR2 SMNVEV (reference sequence). The CDR3 totals 16 residues. In DNA, the CDR3 is TGTGCCAGCAGCAGGACTAGCGGGGGGGGTTACAATGAGCAGTTCTTC. This translates into CASSRTSGGGYNEQFF.

The V gene is TRBV28, the J gene TRBJ2-1; 14 bases fit TRBD2. This CDR3 contains 16 residues. Germline loops: CDR1 MDHEN, CDR2 SYDVKM. V was pared by 4 bases and J by 8 bases, with 7 bases of the junction left unmatched. The CDR3 DNA reads TGTGCCAGCAGTTCCTTGACTAGCGGGAGGGCGGATGAGCAGTTCTTC. As protein: CASSSLTSGRADEQFF.

V is TRBV29-1 and J is TRBJ2-7; TRBD1 agrees at 7 bases. Trimming took 5 bases from V and 5 from J; bases not matched to a gene: 6. The CDR3 is made up of 12 amino acids. CDR1 and CDR2 (germline): SQVTM, ANQGSEA. In DNA form, the CDR3 reads TGCAGCGTTTCTAAGGGGGCAAACGAGCAGTACTTC. Residues: CSVSKGANEQYF.

V and J are TRBV29-1 and TRBJ2-2, with D uncertain. This CDR3 has 14 residues. The germline V and J ends were trimmed by 4 bases and 0 bases, with 9 bases remaining between them. Germline V gene lookup returns CDR1 SQVTM and CDR2 ANQGSEA. The CDR3 protein is CSVGANANTGELFF. Here the CDR3 DNA reads TGCAGCGTTGGGGCCAACGCGAACACCGGGGAGCTGTTTTTT.